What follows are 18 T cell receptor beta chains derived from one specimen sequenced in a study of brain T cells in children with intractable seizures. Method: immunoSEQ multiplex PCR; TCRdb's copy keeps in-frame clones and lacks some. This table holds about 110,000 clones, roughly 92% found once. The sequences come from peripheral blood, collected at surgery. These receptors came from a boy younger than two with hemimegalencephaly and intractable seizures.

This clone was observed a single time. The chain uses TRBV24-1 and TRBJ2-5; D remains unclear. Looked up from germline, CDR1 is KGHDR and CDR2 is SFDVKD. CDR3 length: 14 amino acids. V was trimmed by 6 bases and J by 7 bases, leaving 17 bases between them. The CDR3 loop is CATSRDGPGGTQYF. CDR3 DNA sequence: TGTGCCACCAGTCGCGACGGGCCCGGCGGGACCCAGTACTTC.

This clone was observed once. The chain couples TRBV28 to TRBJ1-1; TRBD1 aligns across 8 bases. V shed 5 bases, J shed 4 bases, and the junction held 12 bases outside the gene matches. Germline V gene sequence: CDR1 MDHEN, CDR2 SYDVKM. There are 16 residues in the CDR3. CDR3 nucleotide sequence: TGTGCCAGCAGTCTCTGGACAGGGCGGGGTAGCACTGAAGCTTTCTTT. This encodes CASSLWTGRGSTEAFF. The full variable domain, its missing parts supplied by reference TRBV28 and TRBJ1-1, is DVKVTQSSRYLVKRTGEKVFLECVQDMDHENMFWYRQDPGLGLRLIYFSYDVKMKEKGDIPEGYSVSREKKERFSLILESASTNQTSMYLCASSLWTGRGSTEAFFGQGTRLTVV.

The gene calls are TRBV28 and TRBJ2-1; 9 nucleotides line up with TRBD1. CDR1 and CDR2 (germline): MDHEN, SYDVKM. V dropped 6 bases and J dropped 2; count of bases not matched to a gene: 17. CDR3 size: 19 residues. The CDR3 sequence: CASSRTGTGPPLTYNEQFF. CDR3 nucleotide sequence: TGTGCCAGCAGCAGAACCGGGACAGGGCCCCCGCTTACCTACAATGAGCAGTTCTTC.

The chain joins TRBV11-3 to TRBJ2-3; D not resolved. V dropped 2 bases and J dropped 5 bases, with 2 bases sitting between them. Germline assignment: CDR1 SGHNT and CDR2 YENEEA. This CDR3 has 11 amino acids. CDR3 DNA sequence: TGTGCCAGCAGCTTAATAGATACGCAGTATTTT. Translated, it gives CASSLIDTQYF.

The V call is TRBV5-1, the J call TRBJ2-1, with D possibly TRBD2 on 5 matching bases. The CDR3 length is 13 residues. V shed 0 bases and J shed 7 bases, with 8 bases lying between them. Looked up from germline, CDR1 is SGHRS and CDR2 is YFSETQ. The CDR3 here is CASSLDGGNEQFF. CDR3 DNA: TGCGCCAGCAGCTTGGATGGCGGGAATGAGCAGTTCTTC.

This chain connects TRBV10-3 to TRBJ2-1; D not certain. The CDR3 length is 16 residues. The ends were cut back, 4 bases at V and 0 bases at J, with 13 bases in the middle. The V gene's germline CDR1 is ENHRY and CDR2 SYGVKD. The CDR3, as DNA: TGTGCCATCAGTGGGAGCCCCATAAGCTCCTACAATGAGCAGTTCTTC. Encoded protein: CAISGSPISSYNEQFF.

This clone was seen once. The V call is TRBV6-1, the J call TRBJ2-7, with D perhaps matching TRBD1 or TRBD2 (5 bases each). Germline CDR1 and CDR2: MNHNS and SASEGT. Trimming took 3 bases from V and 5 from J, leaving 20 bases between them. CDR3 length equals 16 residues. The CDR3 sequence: CASSEYFGDPMDEQYF. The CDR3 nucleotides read TGTGCCAGCAGTGAGTATTTTGGGGACCCGATGGACGAGCAGTACTTC.

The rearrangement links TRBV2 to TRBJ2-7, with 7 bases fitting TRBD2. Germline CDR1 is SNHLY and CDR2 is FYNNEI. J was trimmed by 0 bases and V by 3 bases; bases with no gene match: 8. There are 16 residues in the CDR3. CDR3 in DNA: TGTGCCAGCAGTGACCCCCTAGCGGAGAACTCCTACGAGCAGTACTTC. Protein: CASSDPLAENSYEQYF.

The chain's CDR3 is CASSLLADTQYF. In DNA form, the CDR3 reads TGTGCCAGCAGTTTACTAGCAGATACGCAGTATTTT. The chain recombines TRBV12-3 or TRBV12-4 with TRBJ2-3; D gene ambiguous. CDR3 size: 12 residues. V was clipped by 2 bases and J by 4 bases, with 4 bases between them.

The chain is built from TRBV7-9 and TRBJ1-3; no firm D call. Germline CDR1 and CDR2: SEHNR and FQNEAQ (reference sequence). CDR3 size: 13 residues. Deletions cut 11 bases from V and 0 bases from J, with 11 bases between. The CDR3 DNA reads TGTGCCGGACTACGGGACTCTGGAAACACCATATATTTT. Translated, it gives CAGLRDSGNTIYF.

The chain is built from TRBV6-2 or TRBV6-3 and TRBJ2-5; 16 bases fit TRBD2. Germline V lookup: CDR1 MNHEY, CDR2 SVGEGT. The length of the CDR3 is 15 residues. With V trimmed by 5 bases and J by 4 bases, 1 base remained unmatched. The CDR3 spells CASSGTSGRAETQYF. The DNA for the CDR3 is TGTGCCAGCAGTGGGACTAGCGGGAGGGCAGAGACCCAGTACTTC.

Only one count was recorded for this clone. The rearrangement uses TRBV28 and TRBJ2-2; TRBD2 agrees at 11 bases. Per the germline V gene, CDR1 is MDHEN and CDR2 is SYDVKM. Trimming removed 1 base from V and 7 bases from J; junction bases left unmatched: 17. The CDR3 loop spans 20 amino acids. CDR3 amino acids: CASSLSPGVAGGSVFGELFF. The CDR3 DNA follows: TGTGCCAGCAGTTTATCCCCCGGAGTAGCGGGAGGGTCGGTGTTCGGGGAGCTGTTTTTT. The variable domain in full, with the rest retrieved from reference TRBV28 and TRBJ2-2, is DVKVTQSSRYLVKRTGEKVFLECVQDMDHENMFWYRQDPGLGLRLIYFSYDVKMKEKGDIPEGYSVSREKKERFSLILESASTNQTSMYLCASSLSPGVAGGSVFGELFFGEGSRLTVL.

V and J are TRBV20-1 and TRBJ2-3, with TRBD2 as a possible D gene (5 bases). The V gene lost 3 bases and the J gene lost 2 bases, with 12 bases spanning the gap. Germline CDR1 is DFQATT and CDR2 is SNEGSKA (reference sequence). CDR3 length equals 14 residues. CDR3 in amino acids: CSASNQRHTDTQYF. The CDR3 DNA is TGCAGTGCTAGTAACCAGCGGCACACAGATACGCAGTATTTT.

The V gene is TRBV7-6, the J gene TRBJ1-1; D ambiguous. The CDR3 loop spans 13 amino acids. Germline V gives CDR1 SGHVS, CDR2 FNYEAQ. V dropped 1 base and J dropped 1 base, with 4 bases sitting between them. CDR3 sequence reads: CASSLEGNTEAFF. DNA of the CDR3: TGTGCCAGCAGCTTAGAGGGGAACACTGAAGCTTTCTTT.

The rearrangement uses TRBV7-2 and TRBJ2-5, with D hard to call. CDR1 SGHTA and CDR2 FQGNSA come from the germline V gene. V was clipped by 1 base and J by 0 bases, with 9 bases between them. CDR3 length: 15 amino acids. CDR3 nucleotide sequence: TGTGCCAGCAGCTTAGGGGCCAGCTACCAAGAGACCCAGTACTTC. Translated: CASSLGASYQETQYF.

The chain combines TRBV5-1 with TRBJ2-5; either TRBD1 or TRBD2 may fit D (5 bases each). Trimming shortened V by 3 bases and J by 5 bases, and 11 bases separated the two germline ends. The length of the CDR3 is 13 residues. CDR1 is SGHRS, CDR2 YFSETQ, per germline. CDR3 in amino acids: CASSWGSGETQYF. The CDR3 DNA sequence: TGCGCCAGCAGCTGGGGGTCTGGGGAGACCCAGTACTTC.

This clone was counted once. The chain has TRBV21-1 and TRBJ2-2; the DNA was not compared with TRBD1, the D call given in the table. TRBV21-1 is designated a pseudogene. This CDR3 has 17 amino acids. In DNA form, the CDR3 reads TGTGCCAGCAGCCAAAAGTTGGACAGGGGGGGCACCGGGGAGCTGTTTTTT. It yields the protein CASSQKLDRGGTGELFF.

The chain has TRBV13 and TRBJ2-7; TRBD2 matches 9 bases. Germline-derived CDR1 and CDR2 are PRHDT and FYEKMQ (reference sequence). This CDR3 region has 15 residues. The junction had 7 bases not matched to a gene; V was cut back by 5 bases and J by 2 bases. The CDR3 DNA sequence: TGTGCCAGCAGCATTAGCGGGAGAGTCCCCTACGAGCAGTACTTC. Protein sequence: CASSISGRVPYEQYF. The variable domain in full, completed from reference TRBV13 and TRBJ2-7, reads AAGVIQSPRHLIKEKRETATLKCYPIPRHDTVYWYQQGPGQDPQFLISFYEKMQSDKGSIPDRFSAQQFSDYHSELNMSSLELGDSALYFCASSISGRVPYEQYFGPGTRLTVT.